Presented here are 26 T cell receptor beta chains from one specimen sequenced in a study of blood T cells in healthy people across ages. Primed by a sample-barcoded 5' primer and a J-beta primer mix, a second PCR proceeded for roughly 6 to 12 cycles. TCRdb passed the 5' RACE reads through MiXCR, listing each CDR3 protein once. The profile shows about 1.1 million distinct CDR3 sequences, roughly two fifths of them singletons. Input material: blood. The receptors were gathered from a man younger than 35 in good health.

The chain employs TRBV4-3 and TRBJ2-3; weak D call: TRBD2 (5 bases). In germline, CDR1 is LGHNA, CDR2 YSLEER. The CDR3 consists of 15 residues. Trimming removed 3 bases from V and 4 bases from J, with 14 bases in between. DNA for the CDR3: TGCGCCAGCAGCCACGGCTCGGGGTTGCCAGATACGCAGTATTTT. It specifies CASSHGSGLPDTQYF.

This clonotype was observed a handful of times. The chain employs TRBV7-2 and TRBJ2-3, with TRBD1 identical over 9 bases. The CDR3 length is 15 residues. Germline CDR1 and CDR2: SGHTA and FQGNSA. V was pared by 4 bases and J by 6 bases, with 8 bases of the junction left unmatched. CDR3 loop: CASSSSTGGADTQYF. The CDR3 nucleotides read TGTGCCAGCAGCTCCTCGACAGGGGGGGCGGATACGCAGTATTTT. The whole variable domain, remainder taken from reference TRBV7-2 and TRBJ2-3, is GAGVSQSPSNKVTEKGKDVELRCDPISGHTALYWYRQSLGQGLEFLIYFQGNSAPDKSGLPSDRFSAERTGGSVSTLTIQRTQQEDSAVYLCASSSSTGGADTQYFGPGTRLTVL.

This clonotype was recorded a few times. The chain combines TRBV7-9 with TRBJ2-3; D gene uncertain. This CDR3 is 15 amino acids long. V lost 2 bases, J lost 0 bases, and 9 bases lay in between. Germline V lookup: CDR1 SEHNR, CDR2 FQNEAQ (reference sequence). The CDR3 spells CASSLNPLSTDTQYF. The CDR3, as DNA: TGTGCCAGCAGCTTAAACCCTTTGAGCACAGATACGCAGTATTTT.

This chain uses TRBV7-9 with TRBJ1-1; the match to TRBD1 covers 7 bases. In germline, CDR1 is SEHNR, CDR2 FQNEAQ (reference sequence). This CDR3 region has 14 residues. Trimming removed 5 bases from V and 3 bases from J; junction bases left unmatched: 6. The CDR3 DNA is TGTGCCAGCAGCCAACAGGGGAAGGACACTGAAGCTTTCTTT. Its protein is CASSQQGKDTEAFF.

This clonotype came up a few times. As DNA, the CDR3 is TGCGCCAGCAGCAAAGGGAGGAACACTGAAGCTTTCTTT. Amino acid sequence: CASSKGRNTEAFF. The V gene is TRBV4-3, the J gene TRBJ1-1; no definite D call. Trimming left V 5 bases short and J 1 base short, with 8 bases between. The CDR3 covers 13 residues. Germline loops: CDR1 LGHNA, CDR2 YSLEER.

The genes are TRBV27 and TRBJ1-5; D ambiguous. The CDR3 has 17 residues. Germline V gene data show CDR1 as MNHEY and CDR2 as SMNVEV (reference sequence). V was shortened by 0 bases and J by 7 bases, with 19 bases between the two germline ends. The chain's CDR3 is CASSLSVRGLNAQPQHF. CDR3 in DNA: TGTGCCAGCAGTTTATCTGTTAGAGGGTTGAATGCACAGCCCCAGCATTTT.

The chain has TRBV7-2 and TRBJ1-5; D might be TRBD1 (6 bases). V was shortened by 7 bases and J by 4 bases, with 20 bases between the two germline ends. Per germline, CDR1 SGHTA and CDR2 FQGNSA. This CDR3 region has 16 residues. The CDR3 sequence: CASNPKGGGKNQPQHF. The CDR3, as DNA: TGTGCCAGCAACCCTAAAGGGGGGGGGAAAAATCAGCCCCAGCATTTT. The variable domain in full, with the rest retrieved from reference TRBV7-2 and TRBJ1-5, is GAGVSQSPSNKVTEKGKDVELRCDPISGHTALYWYRQSLGQGLEFLIYFQGNSAPDKSGLPSDRFSAERTGGSVSTLTIQRTQQEDSAVYLCASNPKGGGKNQPQHFGDGTRLSIL.

The gene calls are TRBV7-9 and TRBJ1-4; possible D gene TRBD1, 5 bases. Trimming left V 4 bases short and J 0 bases short, with 12 bases between. CDR1 and CDR2 (germline): SEHNR, FQNEAQ (reference sequence). The CDR3 is made up of 16 amino acids. The CDR3 reads CASSSRRTSTNEKLFF. The CDR3 coding sequence is TGTGCCAGCAGCTCCAGACGGACATCAACTAATGAAAAACTGTTTTTT.

V usage is TRBV12-3 or TRBV12-4 and J usage is TRBJ1-1, with 9 bases identical to TRBD1. V shed 5 bases, J shed 7 bases, and the junction held 11 bases outside the gene matches. This CDR3 contains 15 residues. The CDR3 DNA reads TGTGCCAGCAGTACTACAGGGGGCCCCGGCGTTGAAGCTTTCTTT. This sequence encodes CASSTTGGPGVEAFF.

This chain uses TRBV29-1 with TRBJ1-1, with a weak D call TRBD1 (5 bases). V lost 7 bases to trimming and J lost 4 bases, with 16 bases between them. The CDR3 length is 13 residues. Germline CDR1 reads SQVTM; CDR2 reads ANQGSEA. The CDR3: CSDLRGSGTEAFF. CDR3 nucleotides: TGCAGCGACTTAAGGGGTTCGGGCACTGAAGCTTTCTTT.

J is TRBJ1-1 and V is TRBV29-1, with D hard to call. CDR3 length: 15 residues. Trimming took 0 bases from V and 0 from J, leaving 11 bases between them. CDR1 SQVTM and CDR2 ANQGSEA come from the germline V gene. The CDR3 bases are TGCAGCGTTGAAGATTACTTCAGAATGAACACTGAAGCTTTCTTT. This encodes CSVEDYFRMNTEAFF.

The sample holds a few counts of this clonotype. The chain employs TRBV6-2 or TRBV6-3 and TRBJ1-1; 7 bases fit TRBD1. This CDR3 spans 16 amino acids. V lost 2 bases to trimming and J lost 1 base; unmatched junction nucleotides: 7. CDR1 is MNHEY, CDR2 SVGEGT, per germline. The chain's CDR3 is CASSYGGGGANTEAFF. DNA of the CDR3: TGTGCCAGCAGTTACGGAGGAGGGGGCGCGAACACTGAAGCTTTCTTT.

The chain uses TRBV18 and TRBJ1-2; D uncertain. The CDR3 consists of 18 residues. V lost 3 bases and J 3 bases, leaving 23 bases between the germline ends. Germline CDR1 reads KGHSH; CDR2 reads LQKENI. CDR3 residues: CASSPRPGGAELDYGYTF. The CDR3 region has the DNA TGTGCCAGCTCACCTCGACCGGGCGGTGCAGAATTAGACTATGGCTACACCTTC.

This chain uses TRBV5-1 with TRBJ1-2, with D possibly TRBD1 on 5 matching bases. Germline V gives CDR1 SGHRS, CDR2 YFSETQ. V was clipped by 4 bases and J by 7 bases, with 17 bases between them. The CDR3 runs to 14 residues. The CDR3 region has the DNA TGCGCCAGCAGCGAGGGGCGCTCAGGCGGTGGCTACACCTTC. This codes for CASSEGRSGGGYTF.

For the CDR3, the DNA is TGTGCCAGCGGACGCGGGACAGGGCCCAACGAGCAGTACTTC. Translating it yields CASGRGTGPNEQYF. This chain connects TRBV9 to TRBJ2-7; 9 positions match TRBD1. Germline trimming cut 7 bases from V and 5 bases from J; bases unmatched to any gene: 10. The CDR3 has 14 residues. From germline, CDR1 is SGDLS and CDR2 YYNGEE.

The chain is built from TRBV7-2 and TRBJ1-1; tentatively, D is TRBD1 (6 bases). V dropped 5 bases and J dropped 5 bases, with 18 bases sitting between them. The length of the CDR3 is 15 residues. The germline V gene has CDR1 SGHTA and CDR2 FQGNSA. CDR3 protein: CASSGLQGVGTEAFF. Here the CDR3 DNA reads TGTGCCAGCAGCGGGTTACAGGGAGTTGGAACTGAAGCTTTCTTT.

In its sample, this clonotype was seen many times. The rearrangement links TRBV20-1 to TRBJ2-7; no definite D call. Germline V gene data show CDR1 as DFQATT and CDR2 as SNEGSKA (reference sequence). V shed 0 bases and J shed 0 bases, with 12 bases lying between them. The CDR3 loop spans 15 amino acids. This chain's CDR3 is CSARDPGQSSYEQYF. DNA of the CDR3: TGCAGTGCTAGAGATCCGGGCCAGAGCTCCTACGAGCAGTACTTC.

Here the CDR3 reads CASSPGTGSNTEAFF. The CDR3, as DNA: TGTGCCAGCAGCCCTGGGACAGGGTCGAACACTGAAGCTTTCTTT. The V gene is TRBV7-2, the J gene TRBJ1-1; 9 bases match TRBD1. Germline assignment: CDR1 SGHTA and CDR2 FQGNSA. This CDR3 contains 15 residues. The V gene end was trimmed by 5 bases and the J gene end by 1 base; junction bases not matched to a gene: 5.

The chain has TRBV4-1 and TRBJ2-1, with TRBD2 matching over 10 bases. Germline CDR1 and CDR2: MGHRA and YSYEKL. The ends lost 1 base at V and 8 bases at J; junction bases unmatched: 5. This CDR3 has 15 residues. The CDR3 loop reads CASSQVPSGSDEQFF. The CDR3 DNA follows: TGCGCCAGCAGCCAAGTTCCTAGCGGGAGCGATGAGCAGTTCTTC.

The rearrangement uses TRBV3-1 and TRBJ2-1; tentative D call: TRBD1 (6 bases). The CDR3 extends over 13 amino acids. Trimming took 5 bases from V and 8 from J, leaving 13 bases between them. Germline V gene sequence: CDR1 LGHDT, CDR2 YNNKEL (reference sequence). The CDR3 DNA reads TGTGCCAGCAGCTATCAGGGGTTTGATGAGCAGTTCTTC. This gives the protein CASSYQGFDEQFF.

This clonotype was picked up a small number of times. The rearrangement uses TRBV4-2 and TRBJ1-2; maybe TRBD1 (6 bases). The CDR3 length is 18 residues. The V end was cut by 0 bases, the J end by 5 bases, with 22 bases between. Germline V gene lookup returns CDR1 LGHNA and CDR2 YNFKEQ. CDR3 region: CASSQDPAGQRFQYGYTF. In DNA, the CDR3 is TGTGCCAGCAGCCAAGATCCAGCAGGACAGAGATTTCAGTATGGCTACACCTTC.

The chain employs TRBV7-3 and TRBJ1-2, with D maybe TRBD1 (6 bases). CDR3 size: 13 residues. From germline, CDR1 is SGHTA and CDR2 FQGTGA. With 3 bases removed from V and 10 bases from J, the gap between germline ends came to 15 bases. CDR3 sequence: CASSLSYRDAYTF. The CDR3 DNA reads as TGTGCCAGCAGCTTGAGTTACAGGGATGCCTACACCTTC.

V is TRBV6-5 and J is TRBJ2-1; D is undetermined. Germline values: CDR1 MNHEY, CDR2 SVGAGI. CDR3 length equals 13 residues. The V end was cut by 0 bases, the J end by 9 bases, with 9 bases between. The CDR3 protein is CASSYSFGPEQFF. The DNA of the CDR3 is TGTGCCAGCAGTTACTCCTTCGGTCCTGAGCAGTTCTTC.

V is TRBV27 and J is TRBJ1-2; the match to TRBD1 covers 7 bases. With 5 bases clipped from V and 8 bases from J, the junction kept 5 bases outside the gene matches. In germline, CDR1 is MNHEY, CDR2 SMNVEV (reference sequence). The CDR3 covers 12 residues. The CDR3, as DNA: TGTGCCAGCAGTACCGGGACAGCCGGCTACACCTTC. Residues: CASSTGTAGYTF.

This clonotype was picked up a small number of times. The chain carries TRBV29-1 and TRBJ1-1, with D uncertain. V lost 4 bases to trimming and J lost 4 bases, with 13 bases between them. Per the germline V gene, CDR1 is SQVTM and CDR2 is ANQGSEA. This CDR3 region has 13 residues. CDR3 protein: CSVGVRQLTEAFF. CDR3 nucleotides: TGCAGCGTTGGAGTCAGGCAGCTCACTGAAGCTTTCTTT.

This chain links TRBV3-1 with TRBJ2-3; D might be TRBD2 (5 bases). CDR3 length: 14 residues. Germline V gene sequence: CDR1 LGHDT, CDR2 YNNKEL (reference sequence). Trimming took off 4 bases at V and 5 bases at J, with 13 bases between the two ends. Written as DNA, the CDR3 is TGTGCCAGCAGCCCGGACTCAGCCCGAGATACGCAGTATTTT. Its translation is CASSPDSARDTQYF.